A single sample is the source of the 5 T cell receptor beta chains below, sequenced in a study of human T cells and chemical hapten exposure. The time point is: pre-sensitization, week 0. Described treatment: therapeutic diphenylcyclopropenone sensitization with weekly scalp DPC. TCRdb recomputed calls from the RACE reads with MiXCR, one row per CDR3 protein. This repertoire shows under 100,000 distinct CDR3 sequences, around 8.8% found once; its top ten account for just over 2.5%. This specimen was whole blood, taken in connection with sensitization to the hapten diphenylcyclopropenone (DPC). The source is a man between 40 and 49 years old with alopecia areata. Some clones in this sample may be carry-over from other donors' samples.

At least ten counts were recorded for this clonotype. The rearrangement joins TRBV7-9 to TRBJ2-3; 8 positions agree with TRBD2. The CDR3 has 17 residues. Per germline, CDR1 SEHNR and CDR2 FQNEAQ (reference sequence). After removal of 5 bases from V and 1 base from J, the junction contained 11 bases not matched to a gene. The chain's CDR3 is CASSTLLSGTRTDTQYF. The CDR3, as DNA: TGTGCCAGCAGCACCCTCCTTAGCGGGACACGCACAGATACGCAGTATTTT.

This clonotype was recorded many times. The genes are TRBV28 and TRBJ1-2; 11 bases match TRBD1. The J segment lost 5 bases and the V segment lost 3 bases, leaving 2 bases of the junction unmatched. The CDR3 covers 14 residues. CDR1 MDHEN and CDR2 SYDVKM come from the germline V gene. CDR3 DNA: TGTGCCAGCAGTTTCGGGGACAGGGGGTATGGCTACACCTTC. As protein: CASSFGDRGYGYTF.

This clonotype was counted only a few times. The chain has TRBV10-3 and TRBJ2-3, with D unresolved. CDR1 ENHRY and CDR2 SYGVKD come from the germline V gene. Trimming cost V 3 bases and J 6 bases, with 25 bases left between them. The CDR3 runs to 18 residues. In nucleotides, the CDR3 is TGTGCCATCAGTGAAACAGTTCTCGCGCCAGCGACCCCGGATACGCAGTATTTT. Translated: CAISETVLAPATPDTQYF.

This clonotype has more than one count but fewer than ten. DNA of the CDR3: TGTGCCAGCTCACCGGGACAGGGGGCGAGTGGCAATCAGCCCCAGCATTTT. Amino acids: CASSPGQGASGNQPQHF. V usage is TRBV18 and J usage is TRBJ1-5, with TRBD1 identical over 12 bases. Germline values: CDR1 KGHSH, CDR2 LQKENI. With 3 bases clipped from V and 2 bases from J, the junction kept 5 bases outside the gene matches. This CDR3 spans 17 amino acids.

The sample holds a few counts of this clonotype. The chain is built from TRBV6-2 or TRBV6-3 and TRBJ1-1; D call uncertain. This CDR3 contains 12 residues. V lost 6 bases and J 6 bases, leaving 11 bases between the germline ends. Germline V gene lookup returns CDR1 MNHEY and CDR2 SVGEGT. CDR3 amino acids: CASSPPGAEAFF. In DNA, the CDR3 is TGTGCCAGCAGCCCCCCAGGCGCTGAAGCTTTCTTT.